The 19 T cell receptor beta chains in this list originate from one sample, sequenced in a study of blood T cells in healthy people across ages. The use of a sample-barcoded 5' primer and a J-beta primer mix characterized a second PCR of about 7 to 12 cycles. TCRdb analysed the 5' RACE reads with MiXCR anew, one entry per CDR3 protein. The sample contains more than 1.4 million distinct CDR3 sequences, 42% of which appear only once. Sequenced input: blood. The receptors were sampled from a woman aged 18-30 years in good health.

This clonotype was picked up a small number of times. The V gene is TRBV6-2 or TRBV6-3, the J gene TRBJ2-7, with D perhaps assigned TRBD1 or TRBD2 (5 bases each). Germline CDR1 and CDR2: MNHEY and SVGEGT. This CDR3 region has 14 residues. V was trimmed by 2 bases and J by 5 bases, leaving 13 bases between them. The CDR3 loop reads CASSYEGKKHEQYF. DNA for the CDR3: TGTGCCAGCAGTTACGAGGGGAAAAAGCACGAGCAGTACTTC.

The V call is TRBV6-6, the J call TRBJ1-6, with 9 bases fitting TRBD1. The CDR3 is 15 residues long. Germline lookup yields CDR1 MNHNY and CDR2 SVGAGI (reference sequence). Trimming took 6 bases from V and 6 from J; bases not matched to a gene: 6. The DNA of the CDR3 is TGTGCCAGCAGCCCCACAGGGGGCGTTAATTCACCCCTCCACTTT. Protein product: CASSPTGGVNSPLHF.

With respect to this clonotype: Its ends do not fully match the called genes, so a read error is possible. The CDR3 here is CASSPGLASTETQYF. The CDR3 DNA follows: TGCGCCAGCAGCCCGGGACTAGCGAGCACAGAGACGCAGTATTTT. The chain has TRBV5-1 and TRBJ2-3; 10 bases are a match to TRBD2. Germline lookup yields CDR1 SGHRS and CDR2 YFSETQ. The CDR3 contains 15 residues. Full variable domain (rest looked up from reference TRBV5-1 and TRBJ2-3): KAGVTQTPRYLIKTRGQQVTLSCSPISGHRSVSWYQQTPGQGLQFLFEYFSETQRNKGNFPGRFSGRQFSNSRSEMNVSTLELGDSALYLCASSPGLASTETQYFGPGTRLTVL.

This chain connects TRBV12-3 or TRBV12-4 to TRBJ1-2; possibly TRBD1 for D (5 bases). V was cut by 7 bases and J by 4 bases, with 22 bases left in between. The CDR3 has 16 residues. CDR3 sequence (DNA): TGTGCCAGCACCTCCCAGACCCAGGGCCAGCTCTATGGCTACACCTTC. It translates to CASTSQTQGQLYGYTF.

The sample holds a few counts of this clonotype. A much larger clone differs from this one at a single base, so this may be a read error. The chain links TRBV3-1 to TRBJ2-7, with D unresolved. V dropped 3 bases and J dropped 4 bases, with 4 bases sitting between them. CDR3 length equals 11 residues. In germline, CDR1 is LGHDT, CDR2 YNNKEL (reference sequence). The CDR3 DNA follows: TGTGCCAGCAGCCATGTGTACGAGCAGTACTTC. Residues: CASSHVYEQYF.

In this sample, this clonotype turned up a few times. J is TRBJ1-5 and V is TRBV20-1, with 7 bases lining up with TRBD1. Germline V CDR1 and CDR2: DFQATT, SNEGSKA (reference sequence). V lost 3 bases and J lost 0; bases outside the gene matches: 8. CDR3 size: 16 residues. CDR3 DNA: TGCAGTGCTAGTCCGACGACAGGGAATAGCAATCAGCCCCAGCATTTT. It yields the protein CSASPTTGNSNQPQHF.

The chain links TRBV30 to TRBJ2-7; 10 bases fit TRBD1. The CDR3 is made up of 15 amino acids. Trimming cost V 3 bases and J 5 bases; bases outside gene matches: 10. In germline, CDR1 is GTSNPN, CDR2 SVGIG (reference sequence). CDR3 amino acids: CAWSSGTGVVDEQYF. The DNA for the CDR3 is TGTGCCTGGAGCTCCGGGACAGGGGTCGTCGACGAGCAGTACTTC.

The sample holds one count of this clonotype. The V and J genes are TRBV2 and TRBJ2-5, with 10 bases matching TRBD2. The germline V gene has CDR1 SNHLY and CDR2 FYNNEI. Trimming at V came to 8 bases and at J to 11 bases, leaving 14 bases not matched to a gene. The CDR3 runs 14 residues. CDR3 DNA sequence: TGTGCCAGCGCAACTAGCGGGACCTACAATGAGCAGTACTTC. Its translation: CASATSGTYNEQYF. Filled out from reference TRBV2 and TRBJ2-5, the complete variable domain reads EPEVTQTPSHQVTQMGQEVILRCVPISNHLYFYWYRQILGQKVEFLVSFYNNEISEKSEIFDDQFSVERPDGSNFTLKIRSTKLEDSAMYFCASATSGTYNEQYFGPGTRLLVL.

The table lists this clonotype with a few counts. The chain joins TRBV25-1 to TRBJ1-2; the D is unclear. Germline V gene sequence: CDR1 MGHDK, CDR2 SYGVNS. Between the trimmed V and J ends, which lost 4 bases and 0 bases, there was a span of 15 bases. The CDR3 has 16 residues. CDR3: CASSGEHRISNYGYTF. In DNA form, the CDR3 reads TGTGCCAGCAGTGGGGAACACCGCATTTCTAACTATGGCTACACCTTC.

This rearrangement joins TRBV12-5 to TRBJ2-5, with 10 nucleotides matching TRBD1. CDR3 length equals 18 residues. Germline-derived CDR1 and CDR2 are LGHNT and FRNRAP. Losses at the gene ends were 3 bases for V and 3 bases for J; bases not matched to a gene: 13. In DNA form, the CDR3 reads TGTGCTAGTGGTTTCGGCCTGGATTTGACAGGGGGCGAAGAGACCCAGTACTTC. Translation: CASGFGLDLTGGEETQYF.

The gene calls are TRBV19 and TRBJ1-5; 7 bases agree with TRBD1. The J segment lost 5 bases and the V segment lost 2 bases, leaving 6 bases of the junction unmatched. Looked up from germline, CDR1 is LNHDA and CDR2 is SQIVND (reference sequence). There are 15 residues in the CDR3. DNA of the CDR3: TGTGCCAGTAGTATACCTCAGGGGGTCTATCAGCCCCAGCATTTT. Residues: CASSIPQGVYQPQHF.

The chain is built from TRBV27 and TRBJ1-1, with unresolved D. Trimming stripped 7 bases from V and 4 bases from J, with 13 bases between. This CDR3 comprises 13 residues. The germline V gene encodes CDR1 MNHEY and CDR2 SMNVEV (reference sequence). CDR3 protein: CASIGGWSTEAFF. Here the CDR3 DNA reads TGTGCCAGCATCGGTGGGTGGAGCACTGAAGCTTTCTTT.

V and J are TRBV2 and TRBJ2-3, with D hard to call. Trimming left V 3 bases short and J 2 bases short, with 9 bases between. Germline V gene lookup returns CDR1 SNHLY and CDR2 FYNNEI. The CDR3 is 14 residues long. CDR3: CASSDSSLTDTQYF. Written as DNA, the CDR3 is TGTGCCAGCAGTGACAGCAGCCTCACAGATACGCAGTATTTT.

To note about this clonotype: One end of the junction does not line up with germline, which may come from a read error. The chain combines TRBV5-1 with TRBJ2-3; a weak D match, TRBD2 (5 bases). Germline V gene lookup returns CDR1 SGHRS and CDR2 YFSETQ. The length of the CDR3 is 14 residues. The CDR3: CASSSERLTATQYF. For the CDR3, the DNA is TGCGCCAGCAGCTCGGAGCGGCTCACAGCTACGCAGTATTTT.

V gene TRBV5-1 combines with J gene TRBJ2-5; 7 bases line up with TRBD1. The J call may be mistaken, given a closer DNA end match to TRBJ2-7. This CDR3 is 15 amino acids long. CDR1 and CDR2 (germline): SGHRS, YFSETQ. CDR3 residues: CASSLEGQVPYEQYF. The CDR3 DNA reads TGCGCCAGCAGCTTGGAAGGACAGGTTCCCTACGAGCAGTACTTC.

The table lists this clonotype with a few counts. The chain uses TRBV4-1 and TRBJ2-2; D remains ambiguous. Per the germline V gene, CDR1 is MGHRA and CDR2 is YSYEKL. The CDR3 totals 15 residues. Trimming took 1 base from V and 6 from J, leaving 12 bases between them. CDR3 region: CASSQVFEMAGELFF. The CDR3 DNA is TGCGCCAGCAGCCAAGTCTTCGAAATGGCCGGGGAGCTGTTTTTT.

The chain links TRBV7-9 to TRBJ1-1; 7 bases match TRBD1. Germline-derived CDR1 and CDR2 are SEHNR and FQNEAQ (reference sequence). After removal of 4 bases from V and 4 bases from J, the junction contained 6 bases not matched to a gene. The CDR3 loop spans 14 amino acids. The CDR3 region has the DNA TGTGCCAGCAGCTCGGGACAGCTTATCACTGAAGCTTTCTTT. Translated, it gives CASSSGQLITEAFF. The full variable domain, in which reference TRBV7-9 and TRBJ1-1 provide the parts outside the CDR3, is DTGVSQNPRHKITKRGQNVTFRCDPISEHNRLYWYRQTLGQGPEFLTYFQNEAQLEKSRLLSDRFSAERPKGSFSTLEIQRTEQGDSAMYLCASSSGQLITEAFFGQGTRLTVV.

The chain is built from TRBV20-1 and TRBJ1-4; D is perhaps TRBD1 (6 bases). The germline CDR1 and CDR2 sequences are DFQATT and SNEGSKA (reference sequence). Trimming stripped 0 bases from V and 0 bases from J, with 17 bases between. This CDR3 contains 18 residues. The CDR3: CSARDTRRGGATNEKLFF. The CDR3 nucleotides read TGCAGTGCTAGAGACACCCGGAGGGGGGGAGCAACTAATGAAAAACTGTTTTTT.

This clonotype was counted only a few times. V and J are TRBV6-2 or TRBV6-3 and TRBJ1-1; no reliable D call. The V gene lost 7 bases and the J gene lost 0 bases, with 9 bases spanning the gap. Germline CDR1 and CDR2: MNHEY and SVGEGT. This CDR3 spans 13 amino acids. The CDR3, as DNA: TGTGCCAGCAAGGCGTTGCTGAACACTGAAGCTTTCTTT. As protein: CASKALLNTEAFF.